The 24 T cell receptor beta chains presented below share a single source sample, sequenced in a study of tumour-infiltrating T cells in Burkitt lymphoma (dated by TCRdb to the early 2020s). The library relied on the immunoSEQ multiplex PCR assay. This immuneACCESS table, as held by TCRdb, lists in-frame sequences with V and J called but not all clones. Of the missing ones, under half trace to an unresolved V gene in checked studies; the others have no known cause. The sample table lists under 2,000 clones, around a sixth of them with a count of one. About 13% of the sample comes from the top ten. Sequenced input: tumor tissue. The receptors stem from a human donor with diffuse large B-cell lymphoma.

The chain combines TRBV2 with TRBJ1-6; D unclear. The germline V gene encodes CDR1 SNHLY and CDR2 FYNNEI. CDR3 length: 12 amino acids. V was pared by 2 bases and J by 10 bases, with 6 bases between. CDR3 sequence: CASSETGSPLHF. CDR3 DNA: TGTGCCAGCAGTGAAACCGGGTCACCCCTCCACTTT.

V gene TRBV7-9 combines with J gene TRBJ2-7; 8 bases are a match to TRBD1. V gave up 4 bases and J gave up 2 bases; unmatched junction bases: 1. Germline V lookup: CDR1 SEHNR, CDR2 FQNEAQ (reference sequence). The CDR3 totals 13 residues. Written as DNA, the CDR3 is TGTGCCAGCAGCTCCAGGGGGCCCTACGAGCAGTACTTC. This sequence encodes CASSSRGPYEQYF.

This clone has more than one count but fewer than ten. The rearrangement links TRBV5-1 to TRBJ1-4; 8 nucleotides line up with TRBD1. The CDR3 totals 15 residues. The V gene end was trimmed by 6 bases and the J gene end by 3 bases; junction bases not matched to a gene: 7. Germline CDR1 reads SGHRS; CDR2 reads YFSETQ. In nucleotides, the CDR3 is TGCGCCAGCACGCCAGGGGGCAGAGCTAATGAAAAACTGTTTTTT. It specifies CASTPGGRANEKLFF.

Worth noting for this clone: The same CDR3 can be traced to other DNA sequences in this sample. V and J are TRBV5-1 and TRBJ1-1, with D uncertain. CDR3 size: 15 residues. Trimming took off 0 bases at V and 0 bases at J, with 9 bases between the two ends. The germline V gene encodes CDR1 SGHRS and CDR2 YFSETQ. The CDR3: CASSLAGSMNTEAFF. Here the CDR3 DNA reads TGCGCCAGCAGCTTGGCCGGGTCCATGAACACTGAAGCTTTCTTT.

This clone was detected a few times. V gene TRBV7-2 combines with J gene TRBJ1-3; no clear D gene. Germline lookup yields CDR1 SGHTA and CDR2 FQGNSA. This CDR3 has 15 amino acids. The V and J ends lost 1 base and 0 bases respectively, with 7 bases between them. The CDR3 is CASSLVQDSGNTIYF. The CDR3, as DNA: TGTGCCAGCAGCTTAGTCCAGGACTCTGGAAACACCATATATTTT.

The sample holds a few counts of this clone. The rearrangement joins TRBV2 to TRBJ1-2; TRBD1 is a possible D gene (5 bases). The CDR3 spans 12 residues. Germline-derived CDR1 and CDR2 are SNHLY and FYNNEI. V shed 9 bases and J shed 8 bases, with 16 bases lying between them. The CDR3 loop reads CARRWGTGGYTF. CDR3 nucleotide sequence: TGTGCCAGGAGGTGGGGGACTGGAGGCTACACCTTC.

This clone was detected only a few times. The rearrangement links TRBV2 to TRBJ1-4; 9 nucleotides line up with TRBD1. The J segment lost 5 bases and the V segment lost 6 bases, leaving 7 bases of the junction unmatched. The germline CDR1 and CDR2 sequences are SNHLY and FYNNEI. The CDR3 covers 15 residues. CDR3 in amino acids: CASRAAGTGNEKLFF. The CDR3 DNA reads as TGTGCCAGCAGGGCGGCCGGGACAGGGAATGAAAAACTGTTTTTT.

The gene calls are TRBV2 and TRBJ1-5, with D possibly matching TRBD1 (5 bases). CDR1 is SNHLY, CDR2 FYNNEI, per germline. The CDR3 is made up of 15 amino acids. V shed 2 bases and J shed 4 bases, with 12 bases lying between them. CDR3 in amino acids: CASSEQGPPNQPQHF. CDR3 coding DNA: TGTGCCAGCAGTGAACAGGGACCCCCTAATCAGCCCCAGCATTTT.

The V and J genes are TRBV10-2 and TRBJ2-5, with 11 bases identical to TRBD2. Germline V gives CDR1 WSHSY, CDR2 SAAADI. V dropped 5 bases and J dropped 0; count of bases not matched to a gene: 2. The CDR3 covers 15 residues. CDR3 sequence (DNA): TGCGCCAGCAGTAGACTAGCGGGGCACCAAGAGACCCAGTACTTC. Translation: CASSRLAGHQETQYF.

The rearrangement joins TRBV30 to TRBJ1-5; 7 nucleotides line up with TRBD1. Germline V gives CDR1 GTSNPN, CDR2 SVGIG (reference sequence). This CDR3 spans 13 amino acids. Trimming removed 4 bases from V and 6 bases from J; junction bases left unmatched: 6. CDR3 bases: TGTGCCTGGACCCATCCAGGGGGTCAGCCCCAGCATTTT. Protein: CAWTHPGGQPQHF.

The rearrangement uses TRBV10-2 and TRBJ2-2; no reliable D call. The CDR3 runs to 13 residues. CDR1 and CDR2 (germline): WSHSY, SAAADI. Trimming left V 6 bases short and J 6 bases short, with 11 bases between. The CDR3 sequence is CASRGSPPGELFF. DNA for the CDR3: TGCGCCAGCAGGGGGTCTCCGCCCGGGGAGCTGTTTTTT.

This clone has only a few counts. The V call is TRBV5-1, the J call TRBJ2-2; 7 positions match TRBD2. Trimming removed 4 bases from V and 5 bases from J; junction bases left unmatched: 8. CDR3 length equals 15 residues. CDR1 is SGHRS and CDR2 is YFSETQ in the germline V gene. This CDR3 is CASSRRGEGTGELFF. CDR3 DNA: TGCGCCAGCAGCCGTCGGGGGGAAGGAACCGGGGAGCTGTTTTTT.

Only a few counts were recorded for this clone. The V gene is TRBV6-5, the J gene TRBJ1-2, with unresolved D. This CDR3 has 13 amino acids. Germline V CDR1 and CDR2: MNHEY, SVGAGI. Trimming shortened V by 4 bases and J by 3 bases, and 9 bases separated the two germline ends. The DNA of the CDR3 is TGTGCCAGCAGTTGGCGACGGGACTATGGCTACACCTTC. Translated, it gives CASSWRRDYGYTF.

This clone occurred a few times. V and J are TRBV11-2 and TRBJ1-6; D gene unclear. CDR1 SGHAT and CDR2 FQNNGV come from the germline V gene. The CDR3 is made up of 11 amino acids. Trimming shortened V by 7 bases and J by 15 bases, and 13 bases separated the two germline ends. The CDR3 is CASTPGGRLHF. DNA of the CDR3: TGTGCCAGCACCCCAGGTGGTCGCCTCCACTTT.

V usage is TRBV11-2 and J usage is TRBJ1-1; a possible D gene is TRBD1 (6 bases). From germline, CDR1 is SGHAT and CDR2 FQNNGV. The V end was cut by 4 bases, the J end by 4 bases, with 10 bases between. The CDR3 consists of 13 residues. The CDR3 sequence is CASSSQGRTEAFF. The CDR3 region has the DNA TGTGCCAGCAGCTCACAGGGCCGCACTGAAGCTTTCTTT.

The chain's CDR3 is CASSVALAGAAYNEQFF. The CDR3 DNA sequence: TGTGCCAGCAGCGTAGCTTTGGCGGGGGCCGCCTACAATGAGCAGTTCTTC. The chain uses TRBV9 and TRBJ2-1; possible D gene TRBD2, 7 bases. Trimming stripped 0 bases from V and 2 bases from J, with 15 bases between. This CDR3 comprises 17 residues. Germline loops: CDR1 SGDLS, CDR2 YYNGEE. Looking up the rest from reference TRBV9 and TRBJ2-1 gives the full variable domain: DSGVTQTPKHLITATGQRVTLRCSPRSGDLSVYWYQQSLDQGLQFLIQYYNGEERAKGNILERFSAQQFPDLHSELNLSSLELGDSALYFCASSVALAGAAYNEQFFGPGTRLTVL.

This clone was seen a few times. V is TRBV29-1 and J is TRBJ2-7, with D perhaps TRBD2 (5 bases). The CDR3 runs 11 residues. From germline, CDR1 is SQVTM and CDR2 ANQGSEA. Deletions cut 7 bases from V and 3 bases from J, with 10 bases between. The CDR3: CSAVEGYEQYF. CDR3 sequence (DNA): TGCAGCGCCGTTGAGGGCTACGAGCAGTACTTC.

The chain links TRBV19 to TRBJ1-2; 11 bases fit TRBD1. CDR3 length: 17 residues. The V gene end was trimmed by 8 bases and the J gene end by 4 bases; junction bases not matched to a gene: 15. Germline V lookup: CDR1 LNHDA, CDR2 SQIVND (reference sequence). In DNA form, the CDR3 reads TGTGCCAGTCTCTCTGGGGGACAGGGGGTTCTTAGCTATGGCTACACCTTC. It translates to CASLSGGQGVLSYGYTF.

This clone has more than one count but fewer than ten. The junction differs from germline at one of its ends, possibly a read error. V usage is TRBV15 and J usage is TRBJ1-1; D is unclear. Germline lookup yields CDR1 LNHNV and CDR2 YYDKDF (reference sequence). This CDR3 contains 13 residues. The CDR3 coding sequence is TGTGCCACCAGCAGAGACTCTACCCGGGTCCCTTATTTT. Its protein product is CATSRDSTRVPYF. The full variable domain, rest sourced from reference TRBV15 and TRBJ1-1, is DAMVIQNPRYQVTQFGKPVTLSCSQTLNHNVMYWYQQKSSQAPKLLFHYYDKDFNNEADTPDNFQSRRPNTSFCFLDIRSPGLGDTAMYLCATSRDSTRVPYFGQGTRLTVV.

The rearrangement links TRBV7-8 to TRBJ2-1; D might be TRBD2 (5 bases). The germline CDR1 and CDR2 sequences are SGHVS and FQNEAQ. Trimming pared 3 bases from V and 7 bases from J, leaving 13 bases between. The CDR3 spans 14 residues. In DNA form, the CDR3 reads TGTGCCAGCAGCTTCCTAGCTATGTCGAATGAGCAGTTCTTC. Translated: CASSFLAMSNEQFF.

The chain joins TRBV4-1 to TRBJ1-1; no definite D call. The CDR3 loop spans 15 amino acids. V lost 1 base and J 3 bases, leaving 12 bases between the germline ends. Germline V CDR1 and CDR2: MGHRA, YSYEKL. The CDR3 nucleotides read TGCGCCAGCAGCCAAGGGCCCGAAGGACACACTGAAGCTTTCTTT. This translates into CASSQGPEGHTEAFF.

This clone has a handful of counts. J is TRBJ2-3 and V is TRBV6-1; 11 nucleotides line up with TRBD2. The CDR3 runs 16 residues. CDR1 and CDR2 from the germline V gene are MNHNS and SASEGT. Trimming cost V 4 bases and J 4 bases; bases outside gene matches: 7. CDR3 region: CASSVGLAGGADTQYF. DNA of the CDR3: TGTGCCAGCAGTGTCGGGCTAGCGGGAGGAGCAGATACGCAGTATTTT.

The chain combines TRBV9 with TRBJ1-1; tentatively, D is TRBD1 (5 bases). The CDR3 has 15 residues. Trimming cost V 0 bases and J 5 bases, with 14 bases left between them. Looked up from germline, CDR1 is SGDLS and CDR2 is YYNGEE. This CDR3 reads CASSVAQAGGTEAFF. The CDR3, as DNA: TGTGCCAGCAGCGTAGCTCAGGCCGGGGGAACTGAAGCTTTCTTT. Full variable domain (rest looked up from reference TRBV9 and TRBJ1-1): DSGVTQTPKHLITATGQRVTLRCSPRSGDLSVYWYQQSLDQGLQFLIQYYNGEERAKGNILERFSAQQFPDLHSELNLSSLELGDSALYFCASSVAQAGGTEAFFGQGTRLTVV.

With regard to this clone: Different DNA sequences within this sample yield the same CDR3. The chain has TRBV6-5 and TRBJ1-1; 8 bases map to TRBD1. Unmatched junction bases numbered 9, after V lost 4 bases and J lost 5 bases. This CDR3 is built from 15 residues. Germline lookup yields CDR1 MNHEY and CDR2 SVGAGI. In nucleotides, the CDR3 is TGTGCCAGCAGTTCCCCGACAGGGGCGATGACTGAAGCTTTCTTT. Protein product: CASSSPTGAMTEAFF.